The 29 T cell receptor beta chains below all came from one sample that was sequenced in a study of cytomegalovirus exposure and HLA in healthy donors. In the PCR, 60 Vbeta and 13 Jbeta primers were used. The data were produced by immunoSEQ multiplex PCR, yet TCRdb's version contains in-frame clones alone and is incomplete. The sample includes over 150,000 clones, about 75% of them seen just once. Sequencing was done on a sample of PBMCs. These receptors all stem from a male donor in good health and CMV-seronegative.

For the CDR3, the DNA is TGTGCCACTCGGCCAGGGTATAGCAATCAGCCCCAGCATTTT. This codes for CATRPGYSNQPQHF. The genes are TRBV15 and TRBJ1-5; D perhaps matches TRBD1 (5 bases). V dropped 9 bases and J dropped 0 bases, with 12 bases sitting between them. The CDR3 consists of 14 residues. Germline lookup yields CDR1 LNHNV and CDR2 YYDKDF (reference sequence).

This sequence joins TRBV9 and TRBJ2-7; 9 bases fit TRBD1. Germline V gene data show CDR1 as SGDLS and CDR2 as YYNGEE. The trim removed 4 bases at V and 3 bases at J, leaving 8 bases unmatched. The CDR3 is 15 residues long. As DNA, the CDR3 is TGTGCCAGCAGCTCCCGGGACAGGGATTTCTACGAGCAGTACTTC. It yields the protein CASSSRDRDFYEQYF.

The rearrangement joins TRBV5-1 to TRBJ2-3; D possibly corresponds to TRBD1 (6 bases). V dropped 4 bases and J dropped 7 bases, with 13 bases sitting between them. Germline V gene sequence: CDR1 SGHRS, CDR2 YFSETQ. CDR3 length: 13 residues. This chain's CDR3 is CASSPTGGYTQYF. The DNA of the CDR3 is TGCGCCAGCAGCCCGACAGGCGGATATACGCAGTATTTT.

This chain uses TRBV27 with TRBJ2-1; TRBD1 matches 8 bases. This CDR3 spans 16 amino acids. V shed 5 bases and J 4 bases; nucleotides not matched to a gene: 10. Looked up from germline, CDR1 is MNHEY and CDR2 is SMNVEV (reference sequence). CDR3 loop: CASSQYRGVVYNEQFF. CDR3 in DNA: TGTGCCAGCAGTCAATACAGGGGGGTAGTATACAATGAGCAGTTCTTC.

DNA of the CDR3: TGTGCCAGTAGTATACAGTCTCGTAGCAATCAGCCCCAGCATTTT. Its protein product is CASSIQSRSNQPQHF. The V and J genes are TRBV19 and TRBJ1-5; D gene ambiguous. The CDR3 runs to 15 residues. V shed 2 bases and J shed 0 bases, with 8 bases lying between them. Germline CDR1 is LNHDA and CDR2 is SQIVND (reference sequence). The entire variable domain, with the rest obtained from reference TRBV19 and TRBJ1-5, is as follows: DGGITQSPKYLFRKEGQNVTLSCEQNLNHDAMYWYRQDPGQGLRLIYYSQIVNDFQKGDIAEGYSVSREKKESFPLTVTSAQKNPTAFYLCASSIQSRSNQPQHFGDGTRLSIL.

This clone has only one observation. The chain carries TRBV19 and TRBJ2-7; 7 positions agree with TRBD2. This CDR3 has 13 residues. V trimming: 3 bases; J trimming: 2 bases; junction bases outside the gene matches: 1. Germline CDR1 and CDR2: LNHDA and SQIVND (reference sequence). DNA of the CDR3: TGTGCCAGTAGTATGCTAGCGGCCTACGAGCAGTACTTC. This gives the protein CASSMLAAYEQYF.

The chain uses TRBV7-6 and TRBJ2-1; D is perhaps TRBD1 (6 bases). CDR3 length equals 13 residues. Per the germline V gene, CDR1 is SGHVS and CDR2 is FNYEAQ. Trimming left V 5 bases short and J 4 bases short, with 9 bases between. CDR3 nucleotide sequence: TGTGCCAGCAGCCCTCAGGGGTACAATGAGCAGTTCTTC. Its translation: CASSPQGYNEQFF.

This clone was detected once. V usage is TRBV9 and J usage is TRBJ2-5; D not resolved. The germline CDR1 and CDR2 sequences are SGDLS and YYNGEE. There are 13 residues in the CDR3. Trimming removed 4 bases at V and 5 bases at J, with 12 bases between. The CDR3 sequence is CASSQQMVETQYF. For the CDR3, the DNA is TGTGCCAGCAGCCAACAGATGGTTGAGACCCAGTACTTC.

The rearrangement links TRBV27 to TRBJ2-2; tentatively, D is TRBD1 (6 bases). This CDR3 comprises 15 residues. Germline V lookup: CDR1 MNHEY, CDR2 SMNVEV (reference sequence). The V end was cut by 2 bases, the J end by 6 bases, with 13 bases between. The CDR3 protein is CASSLIAQGAGELFF. The CDR3 DNA reads TGTGCCAGCAGTTTAATAGCACAGGGCGCCGGGGAGCTGTTTTTT.

This chain links TRBV5-1 with TRBJ2-5, with D uncertain. The end of the DNA aligns better with TRBJ2-7, so the J call may be wrong. The germline V gene encodes CDR1 SGHRS and CDR2 YFSETQ. This CDR3 is built from 14 residues. DNA of the CDR3: TGCGCCAGCAGCTTTAGAGTGGACTCCTACGAGCAGTACTTC. It codes for CASSFRVDSYEQYF.

The chain has TRBV9 and TRBJ2-1, with D hard to call. This CDR3 has 13 amino acids. Germline CDR1 is SGDLS and CDR2 is YYNGEE. The V and J ends lost 4 bases and 6 bases respectively, with 11 bases between them. DNA for the CDR3: TGTGCCAGCAGCACCCTTATGAGCAATGAGCAGTTCTTC. It specifies CASSTLMSNEQFF.

This sequence joins TRBV19 and TRBJ1-5, with D perhaps matching TRBD1 (5 bases). This CDR3 spans 14 amino acids. Trimming took off 7 bases at V and 5 bases at J, with 15 bases between the two ends. Germline V gives CDR1 LNHDA, CDR2 SQIVND (reference sequence). This CDR3 reads CASTRGGHYQPQHF. The DNA for the CDR3 is TGTGCCAGTACGAGGGGAGGGCACTATCAGCCCCAGCATTTT.

The chain joins TRBV6-5 to TRBJ2-7; TRBD1 aligns across 9 bases. The ends lost 7 bases at V and 4 bases at J; junction bases unmatched: 8. The CDR3 has 14 residues. Germline V gene data show CDR1 as MNHEY and CDR2 as SVGAGI. This CDR3 reads CASNDLGTGYEQYF. The CDR3 bases are TGTGCCAGCAATGACCTCGGGACAGGGTACGAGCAGTACTTC.

The chain combines TRBV6-1 with TRBJ1-1; TRBD1 matches 8 bases. V lost 8 bases to trimming and J lost 5 bases; unmatched junction nucleotides: 10. In germline, CDR1 is MNHNS, CDR2 SASEGT. The CDR3 covers 14 residues. The CDR3 sequence is CASDLTGVGTEAFF. CDR3 bases: TGTGCCAGCGACTTGACAGGGGTGGGGACTGAAGCTTTCTTT.

V is TRBV6-1 and J is TRBJ1-2; TRBD1 matches at 12 bases. This CDR3 is built from 13 residues. Germline trimming cut 9 bases from V and 5 bases from J; bases unmatched to any gene: 4. CDR1 is MNHNS, CDR2 SASEGT, per germline. Here the CDR3 DNA reads TGTGCCAGTACGGGACAGGGGGCGTATGGCTACACCTTC. Protein product: CASTGQGAYGYTF.

The J gene is TRBJ1-3, the V gene TRBV7-2; TRBD1 matches at 8 bases. V shed 5 bases and J 0 bases; nucleotides not matched to a gene: 9. The germline V gene has CDR1 SGHTA and CDR2 FQGNSA. This CDR3 has 17 amino acids. DNA of the CDR3: TGTGCCAGCAGCCGAACCATGGACAGGGTCTCTGGAAACACCATATATTTT. Protein: CASSRTMDRVSGNTIYF.

The chain links TRBV4-1 to TRBJ2-2; 9 nucleotides line up with TRBD2. J was trimmed by 3 bases and V by 3 bases; bases with no gene match: 11. Germline V gene data show CDR1 as MGHRA and CDR2 as YSYEKL. The CDR3 totals 18 residues. The CDR3 coding sequence is TGCGCCAGCAGCCAGAGGAACGCGGGACTAGCCGACACCGGGGAGCTGTTTTTT. Residues: CASSQRNAGLADTGELFF.

The V and J genes are TRBV27 and TRBJ1-4; possibly TRBD1 for D (5 bases). The CDR3 loop spans 14 amino acids. V lost 1 base and J lost 7, with 10 bases in between. CDR1 and CDR2 from the germline V gene are MNHEY and SMNVEV (reference sequence). CDR3 sequence reads: CASSLFPQGEKLFF. DNA of the CDR3: TGTGCCAGCAGTTTATTTCCGCAGGGTGAAAAACTGTTTTTT. Looking up the rest from reference TRBV27 and TRBJ1-4 gives the full variable domain: EAQVTQNPRYLITVTGKKLTVTCSQNMNHEYMSWYRQDPGLGLRQIYYSMNVEVTDKGDVPEGYKVSRKEKRNFPLILESPSPNQTSLYFCASSLFPQGEKLFFGSGTQLSVL.

The rearrangement links TRBV4-1 to TRBJ2-7; 8 bases are a match to TRBD1. In germline, CDR1 is MGHRA, CDR2 YSYEKL. The CDR3 extends over 15 amino acids. V gave up 3 bases and J gave up 5 bases; unmatched junction bases: 9. CDR3 sequence reads: CASSQSQGALNEQYF. CDR3 DNA sequence: TGCGCCAGCAGCCAGTCCCAGGGGGCGCTGAACGAGCAGTACTTC.

The chain couples TRBV7-3 to TRBJ2-3; D gene uncertain. Per the germline V gene, CDR1 is SGHTA and CDR2 is FQGTGA. The V and J ends lost 8 bases and 2 bases respectively, with 11 bases between them. This CDR3 is 13 amino acids long. In nucleotides, the CDR3 is TGTGCCAGCGGCCCCACGTTCACAGATACGCAGTATTTT. Translated, it gives CASGPTFTDTQYF.

The rearrangement links TRBV9 to TRBJ2-1, with D uncertain. Germline V gene sequence: CDR1 SGDLS, CDR2 YYNGEE. The CDR3 extends over 15 amino acids. V was clipped by 0 bases and J by 0 bases, with 7 bases between them. The CDR3 sequence is CASSVGGTSYNEQFF. DNA for the CDR3: TGTGCCAGCAGCGTAGGCGGAACCTCCTACAATGAGCAGTTCTTC.

J is TRBJ2-1 and V is TRBV10-2, with TRBD2 identical over 13 bases. CDR3 length equals 15 residues. Per the germline V gene, CDR1 is WSHSY and CDR2 is SAAADI. With V trimmed by 10 bases and J by 8 bases, 11 bases remained unmatched. This CDR3 is CATVTGTSGIYEQFF. Here the CDR3 DNA reads TGCGCCACCGTGACCGGGACTAGCGGGATTTATGAGCAGTTCTTC.

This chain links TRBV5-4 with TRBJ2-1; TRBD1 matches 9 bases. The CDR3 length is 14 residues. J was trimmed by 6 bases and V by 3 bases; bases with no gene match: 4. Germline CDR1 and CDR2: SGHNT and YYREEE (reference sequence). The CDR3 nucleotides read TGTGCCAGCAGCTCCCGGGACAGGGTCAATGAGCAGTTCTTC. Its protein product is CASSSRDRVNEQFF.

The chain couples TRBV7-2 to TRBJ2-5, with D possibly matching TRBD1 (6 bases). The CDR3 consists of 14 residues. V lost 7 bases and J lost 4, with 16 bases in between. Germline CDR1 is SGHTA and CDR2 is FQGNSA. CDR3 DNA sequence: TGTGCCAGCACCCGCTGGGGGCATGGAGAGACCCAGTACTTC. This sequence encodes CASTRWGHGETQYF.

The V call is TRBV2, the J call TRBJ1-6; D call uncertain. The CDR3 is made up of 12 amino acids. V lost 6 bases, J lost 10 bases, and 10 bases lay in between. Per the germline V gene, CDR1 is SNHLY and CDR2 is FYNNEI. The CDR3 is CASRLEGSPLHF. The DNA for the CDR3 is TGTGCCAGCAGGCTAGAGGGATCACCCCTCCACTTT.

The V call is TRBV27, the J call TRBJ2-7, with D uncertain. The CDR3 runs 14 residues. Germline-derived CDR1 and CDR2 are MNHEY and SMNVEV (reference sequence). Trimming pared 6 bases from V and 1 base from J, leaving 13 bases between. CDR3 bases: TGTGCCAGCAGATTAGCCGACGGGTCCTACGAGCAGTACTTC. This translates into CASRLADGSYEQYF.

The table lists this clone with a few counts. This chain connects TRBV5-1 to TRBJ2-4, with a possible D match to TRBD1 (5 bases). In germline, CDR1 is SGHRS, CDR2 YFSETQ. V lost 0 bases and J 14 bases, leaving 9 bases between the germline ends. This CDR3 contains 11 residues. The CDR3 DNA follows: TGCGCCAGCAGCTTGGGACAGATTGAGTACTTC. This codes for CASSLGQIEYF.

A word on this clone: Compared with germline, one end of the junction differs, possibly owing to a read error. The CDR3 reads CASSYPTTGLLVF. The CDR3 bases are TGTGCCAGCAGCTATCCCACGACAGGCCTCTTGGTCTTC. The chain couples TRBV9 to TRBJ2-1; possibly TRBD1 for D (6 bases). Looked up from germline, CDR1 is SGDLS and CDR2 is YYNGEE. The CDR3 extends over 13 amino acids.

This chain joins TRBV11-3 and TRBJ2-1; D is ambiguous. CDR1 is SGHNT, CDR2 YENEEA, per germline. There are 13 residues in the CDR3. V lost 5 bases, J lost 6 bases, and 11 bases lay in between. The chain's CDR3 is CASSPSELNEQFF. CDR3 sequence (DNA): TGTGCCAGCAGCCCAAGCGAGCTCAATGAGCAGTTCTTC.